The sequence of this T cell receptor (beta chain) was determined in a study of tumor-infiltrating lymphocytes in primary liver carcinoma. About the research overall: By surgical resection, the patients were treated for their primary liver carcinoma. Ranging in age from 30 to 69 years, the patients were men and women.

TCR beta cDNA was reverse-transcribed from approximately 0.45 ug of total RNA. The reaction used a constant-region primer and ProtoScript II reverse transcriptase. Investigators got TCR beta libraries out of three nested multiplex PCR rounds, done with slightly modified ARM-PCR. TRBV1-TRBV30 forward and Cbeta reverse primers drove the first two roughly 10-cycle rounds. TCRdb fed the multiplex PCR reads into MiXCR, producing one record per CDR3 protein. Counted here are about 300,000 distinct CDR3 sequences, roughly 60% occurring once; the ten biggest clones make up approximately 9%. Germline DNA was also extracted, and blood RNA was taken from unsorted whole blood. Regarding the study as a whole: Tumors and blood were compared for top-250-clone fraction, and tumors had the significantly higher value (p = 0.039). Whereas tumor region pairs overlapped more, tumor-adjacent and tumor-blood pairs overlapped less.

Trimming pared 3 bases from V and 6 bases from J, leaving 6 bases between. The CDR3 is 12 amino acids. In its sample, this clonotype was seen once. Its target is unknown. A much larger clone differs by one base, so this may be a read error. The chain combines TRBV12-3 or TRBV12-4 with TRBJ1-5; D uncertain. The origin of this receptor is a man aged 35 to 55 with primary liver carcinoma and hepatitis B virus infection. The specimen sequenced was peripheral blood. CDR3 amino acids: CASSFVVQPQHF. The CDR3 region has the DNA TGTGCCAGCAGTTTCGTGGTTCAGCCCCAGCATTTT.